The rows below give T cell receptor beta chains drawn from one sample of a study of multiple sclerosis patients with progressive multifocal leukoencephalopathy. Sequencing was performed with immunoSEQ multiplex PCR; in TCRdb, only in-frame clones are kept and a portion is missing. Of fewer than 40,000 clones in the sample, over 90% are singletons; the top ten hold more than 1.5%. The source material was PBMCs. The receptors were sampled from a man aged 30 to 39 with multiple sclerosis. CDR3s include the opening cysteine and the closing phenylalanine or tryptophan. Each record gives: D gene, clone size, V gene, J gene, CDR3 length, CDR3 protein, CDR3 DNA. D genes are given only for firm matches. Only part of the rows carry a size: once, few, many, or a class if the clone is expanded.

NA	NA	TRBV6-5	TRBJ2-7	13	CASSYVRAYEQYF	TGTGCCAGCAGTTACGTCAGGGCCTACGAGCAGTACTTC
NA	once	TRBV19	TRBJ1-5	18	CASRLVGQGKGGRQPQHF	TGTGCCAGTCGGCTTGTAGGGCAGGGTAAGGGTGGTCGACAGCCCCAGCATTTT
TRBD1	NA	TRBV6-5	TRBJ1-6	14	CASRYRGRNSPLHF	TGTGCCAGCAGATACAGGGGGAGAAATTCACCCCTCCACTTT
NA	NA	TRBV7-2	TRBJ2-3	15	CASGPWESGSDTQYF	TGTGCCAGCGGCCCATGGGAATCGGGATCAGATACGCAGTATTTT
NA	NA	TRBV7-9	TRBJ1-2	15	CASSLNRLVTYGYTF	TGTGCCAGCAGCTTAAACAGATTGGTGACCTATGGCTACACCTTC
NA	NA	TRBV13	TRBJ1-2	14	CASSLGSVLPGYTF	TGTGCCAGCAGCTTAGGTTCCGTCCTTCCGGGCTACACCTTC
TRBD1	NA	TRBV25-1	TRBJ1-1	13	CASSRTGRAEAFF	TGTGCCAGCAGCCGGACAGGGAGGGCTGAAGCTTTCTTT
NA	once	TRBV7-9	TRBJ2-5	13	CASSLANQETQYF	TGTGCCAGCAGCTTGGCAAACCAAGAGACCCAGTACTTC
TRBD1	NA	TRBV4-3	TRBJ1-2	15	CASSQEQGAQNGYTF	TGCGCCAGCAGCCAAGAACAGGGGGCGCAGAATGGCTACACCTTC
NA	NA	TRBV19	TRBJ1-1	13	CASSIGQNTEAFF	TGTGCCAGTAGTATAGGACAGAACACTGAAGCTTTCTTT
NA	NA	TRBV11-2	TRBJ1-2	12	CASSGLRAAGTF	TGTGCCAGCAGCGGGCTGAGAGCGGCGGGTACCTTC
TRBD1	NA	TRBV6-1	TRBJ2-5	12	CATDRGPGPQYF	TGTGCCACAGACAGGGGCCCAGGGCCCCAGTACTTC
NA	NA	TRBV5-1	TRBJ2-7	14	CASSLGDDPYEQYF	TGCGCCAGCAGCTTGGGGGACGACCCCTACGAGCAGTACTTC
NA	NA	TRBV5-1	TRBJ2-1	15	CASSLTSGIYNEQFF	TGCGCCAGCAGCTTGACTTCAGGGATCTACAATGAGCAGTTCTTC
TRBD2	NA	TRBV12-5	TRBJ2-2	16	CASGLPASGTSGELFF	TGTGCTAGTGGTTTGCCGGCTAGCGGGACGTCCGGGGAGCTGTTTTTT
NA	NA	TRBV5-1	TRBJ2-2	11	CASTDTGELFF	TGCGCCAGCACCGACACCGGGGAGCTGTTTTTT
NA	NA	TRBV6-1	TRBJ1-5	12	CASSPPVQPQHF	TGTGCCAGCAGTCCCCCGGTTCAGCCCCAGCATTTT
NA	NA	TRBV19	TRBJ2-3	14	CASKVGFSTDTQYF	TGTGCCAGTAAAGTCGGGTTTAGCACAGATACGCAGTATTTT
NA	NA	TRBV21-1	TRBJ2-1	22	CASSLTLEGKGLAGGIYNEQFF	TGTGCCAGCAGCTTAACCCTTGAGGGGAAGGGACTAGCGGGAGGGATTTACAATGAGCAGTTCTTC
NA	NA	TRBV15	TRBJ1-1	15	CATSRDRIGRTEAFF	TGTGCCACCAGCAGAGATCGGATAGGGCGGACTGAAGCTTTCTTT
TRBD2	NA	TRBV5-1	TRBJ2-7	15	CASSLRLASTYEQYF	TGCGCCAGCAGCTTGAGACTAGCTTCGACCTACGAGCAGTACTTC
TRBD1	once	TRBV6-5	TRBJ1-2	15	CASSYSGQGGYGYTF	TGTGCCAGCAGTTACTCGGGACAGGGAGGCTATGGCTACACCTTC
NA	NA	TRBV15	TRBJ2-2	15	CATSRDRQTGGELFF	TGTGCCACCAGCAGAGATCGGCAGACGGGCGGGGAGCTGTTTTTT
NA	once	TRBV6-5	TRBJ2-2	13	CASSYASTGELFF	TGTGCCAGCAGTTACGCTAGTACCGGGGAGCTGTTTTTT
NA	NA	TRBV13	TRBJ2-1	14	CASSRPVLDTGEFF	TGTGCCAGCAGCCGACCGGTCCTAGACACGGGGGAGTTCTTC
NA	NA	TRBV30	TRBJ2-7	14	CAWSGGYPSYEQYF	TGTGCCTGGAGTGGAGGGTACCCCTCCTACGAGCAGTACTTC
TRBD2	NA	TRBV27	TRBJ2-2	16	CASSLGLAGGSGELFF	TGTGCCAGCAGTTTAGGACTAGCGGGAGGGTCTGGGGAGCTGTTTTTT
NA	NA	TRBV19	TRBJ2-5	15	CASSIDLLGAETQYF	TGTGCCAGTAGTATAGATCTGCTGGGGGCGGAGACCCAGTACTTC
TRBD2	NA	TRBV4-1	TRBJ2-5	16	CASSQDASGRVETQYF	TGCGCCAGCAGCCAAGATGCTAGCGGAAGAGTAGAGACCCAGTACTTC
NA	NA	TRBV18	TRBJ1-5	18	CASSPTSMGFGLNQPQHF	TGTGCCAGCTCACCCACTAGTATGGGGTTTGGACTCAATCAGCCCCAGCATTTT
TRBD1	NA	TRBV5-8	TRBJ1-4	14	CASSPGTGNEKLFF	TGTGCCAGCAGCCCCGGGACAGGAAATGAAAAACTGTTTTTT